This TCR beta chain was recorded in a study of early T cells in non-severe SARS-CoV-2 infection. At the level of the study: Bulk RNA taken from unsorted whole blood was sequenced, leaving chains unpaired. Points from the study as a whole: VDJdb matches were skewed toward anti-spike CD8 T cell responses.

This CDR3 has 14 amino acids. Germline trimming cut 5 bases from V and 5 bases from J; bases unmatched to any gene: 8. In germline, CDR1 is SGHRS, CDR2 YFSETQ. Regarding this clonotype: Its antigen is not identified. Just one base apart from a much larger clone, this may be a read error.

The protocol attached unique molecular identifiers to individual cDNA molecules. Each CDR3 protein gets one entry after TCRdb re-called the 5' RACE reads with MiXCR. The sample records more than 95,000 distinct CDR3 sequences, roughly 15% being singletons. Specimen: whole blood. The receptor's source is an adult who was a healthcare worker with PCR-confirmed SARS-CoV-2 infection or an uninfected control (not recorded which). This rearrangement joins TRBV5-1 to TRBJ2-7, with 9 nucleotides matching TRBD1. Written as DNA, the CDR3 is TGCGCCAGCAGACCGGGGGACAGGGTCCACGAGCAGTACTTC. It translates to CASRPGDRVHEQYF.